This T cell receptor (beta chain) comes out of a study of shared clonotypes between healthy human individuals. This table comes from immunoSEQ multiplex PCR, and its TCRdb copy is limited to in-frame clones, with some not included. The sample contains almost 750,000 clones, approximately 77% of which appear only once. CDR1 SNHLY and CDR2 FYNNEI come from the germline V gene. The ends lost 6 bases at V and 7 bases at J; junction bases unmatched: 4. The CDR3 sequence is 13 residues long. The source of this sequence is a woman aged 25-40 years in good health. Sequencing was done on a sample of memory CD4+ T cells sorted from blood. Subset specified: CD45RA-negative fraction. This chain uses TRBV2 with TRBJ2-2, with 8 bases identical to TRBD1. The CDR3, as DNA: TGTGCCAGCAGGCAGGGGGCCGGCGGGGAGCTGTTTTTT. Amino acid sequence: CASRQGAGGELFF. The full variable domain, with the rest looked up from reference TRBV2 and TRBJ2-2, is EPEVTQTPSHQVTQMGQEVILRCVPISNHLYFYWYRQILGQKVEFLVSFYNNEISEKSEIFDDQFSVERPDGSNFTLKIRSTKLEDSAMYFCASRQGAGGELFFGEGSRLTVL.